Listed below are T cell receptor beta chains from one sample, sequenced in a study of shared clonotypes between healthy human individuals. TCRdb's table, derived via immunoSEQ multiplex PCR, lists solely in-frame clones and lacks some. The top ten hold roughly 1.4% of the sample, which has some 1 million clones, around 76% seen once. The source material was memory CD4+ T cells sorted from blood. The receptors were sampled from a man younger than 35 in good health. CDR3s include the opening cysteine and the closing phenylalanine or tryptophan. D genes are given only for firm matches. Only part of the rows carry a size: once, few, many, or a class if the clone is expanded.

V: TRBV5-1; size: NA; J: TRBJ2-1; D: NA; CDR3: CASSTSAGADEQFF; DNA: TGCGCCAGCAGCACAAGCGCGGGGGCCGATGAGCAGTTCTTC
V: TRBV5-1; size: NA; J: TRBJ2-7; D: TRBD2; CDR3: CASSLVSSGGGPYEQYF; DNA: TGCGCCAGCAGCTTGGTGTCTAGCGGGGGGGGCCCCTACGAGCAGTACTTC
V: TRBV7-2; size: NA; J: TRBJ2-7; D: NA; CDR3: CASSLGRRLRLEQYF; DNA: TGTGCCAGCAGCTTAGGGAGACGACTTCGACTCGAGCAGTACTTC
V: TRBV5-6; size: NA; J: TRBJ2-1; D: NA; CDR3: CASSPGTIPREQFF; DNA: TGTGCCAGCAGCCCAGGGACCATACCGCGGGAGCAGTTCTTC
V: TRBV12-2; size: once; J: TRBJ2-3; D: NA; CDR3: CASRFPRRVFCFTDTQYF; DNA: TGTGCAAGTCGCTTCCCCCGTCGGGTGTTCTGCTTCACAGATACGCAGTATTTT
V: TRBV7-2; size: once; J: TRBJ2-1; D: NA; CDR3: CASSSLNANEQFF; DNA: TGTGCCAGCAGCTCCCTTAATGCTAATGAGCAGTTCTTC
V: TRBV5-4; size: once; J: TRBJ2-3; D: TRBD2; CDR3: CASSLGAGSGRGDTQYF; DNA: TGTGCCAGCAGCTTGGGGGCGGGTAGCGGGAGGGGAGATACGCAGTATTTT
V: TRBV18; size: few; J: TRBJ2-1; D: NA; CDR3: CASSPAGQYNEQFF; DNA: TGTGCCAGCTCACCCGCAGGTCAATACAATGAGCAGTTCTTC
V: TRBV5-1; size: NA; J: TRBJ1-6; D: NA; CDR3: CASSLARADSPLHF; DNA: TGCGCCAGCAGCTTGGCACGGGCCGATTCACCCCTCCACTTT
V: TRBV6-1; size: NA; J: TRBJ2-3; D: NA; CDR3: CASSERGRSTDTQYF; DNA: TGTGCCAGCAGTGAACGAGGCAGAAGCACAGATACGCAGTATTTT
V: TRBV5-1; size: NA; J: TRBJ2-3; D: TRBD1; CDR3: CASSLVQGASDTQYF; DNA: TGCGCCAGCAGCTTGGTACAGGGGGCTTCAGATACGCAGTATTTT
V: TRBV5-4; size: many; J: TRBJ2-7; D: TRBD2; CDR3: CASSLALRGGSEQYF; DNA: TGTGCCAGCAGCTTGGCCCTACGGGGGGGTTCCGAGCAGTACTTC
V: TRBV6-6; size: once; J: TRBJ1-5; D: TRBD1; CDR3: CASSTKGASNQPQHF; DNA: TGTGCCAGCAGTACTAAGGGGGCTAGCAATCAGCCCCAGCATTTT
V: TRBV11-1; size: NA; J: TRBJ2-7; D: NA; CDR3: CASSLVGDHLRYEQYF; DNA: TGTGCCAGCAGCTTAGTGGGGGACCACCTCCGTTACGAGCAGTACTTC
V: TRBV7-2; size: once; J: TRBJ2-2; D: NA; CDR3: CASSAGRSNTGELFF; DNA: TGTGCCAGCAGCGCCGGGCGGTCCAACACCGGGGAGCTGTTTTTT
V: TRBV10-3; size: NA; J: TRBJ1-6; D: NA; CDR3: CAIRTEDNSPLHF; DNA: TGTGCCATCAGGACCGAAGATAATTCACCCCTCCACTTT
V: TRBV14; size: few; J: TRBJ1-3; D: NA; CDR3: CASSQDRFSGNTIYF; DNA: TGTGCCAGCAGCCAAGATAGGTTCTCTGGAAACACCATATATTTT
V: TRBV7-2; size: NA; J: TRBJ2-7; D: NA; CDR3: CASSLRGGYEQYF; DNA: TGTGCCAGCAGCTTAAGAGGGGGCTACGAGCAGTACTTC
V: TRBV4-3; size: NA; J: TRBJ2-7; D: NA; CDR3: CASSQERGYEQYF; DNA: TGCGCCAGCAGCCAAGAACGTGGCTACGAGCAGTACTTC
V: TRBV30; size: NA; J: TRBJ1-2; D: NA; CDR3: CAGGRNYGYTF; DNA: TGTGCCGGAGGCCGTAACTATGGCTACACCTTC
V: TRBV7-2; size: once; J: TRBJ1-2; D: TRBD1; CDR3: CASSVGDRAINYGYTF; DNA: TGTGCCAGCAGCGTAGGCGACAGGGCGATTAACTATGGCTACACCTTC
V: TRBV25-1; size: many; J: TRBJ2-1; D: NA; CDR3: CASSENQRYNEQFF; DNA: TGTGCCAGCAGCGAGAATCAGCGTTACAATGAGCAGTTCTTC
V: TRBV6-4; size: NA; J: TRBJ2-7; D: NA; CDR3: CASSDPAAHEQYF; DNA: TGTGCCAGCAGTGATCCAGCGGCCCACGAGCAGTACTTC
V: TRBV6-8; size: NA; J: TRBJ2-7; D: TRBD1; CDR3: CASRQLPGQPYEQYF; DNA: TGTGCCAGCAGACAGCTACCGGGACAGCCCTACGAGCAGTACTTC
V: TRBV4-1; size: many; J: TRBJ2-7; D: TRBD2; CDR3: CASSHLGGYEQYF; DNA: TGCGCCAGCAGCCACTTGGGGGGGTACGAGCAGTACTTC
V: TRBV10-1; size: NA; J: TRBJ2-2; D: TRBD1; CDR3: CASSEAIGTAYTGELFF; DNA: TGCGCCAGCAGTGAGGCCATAGGGACAGCCTACACCGGGGAGCTGTTTTTT
V: TRBV4-3; size: NA; J: TRBJ2-1; D: TRBD1; CDR3: CASSQDLRQGKYNEQFF; DNA: TGCGCCAGCAGCCAAGATTTAAGACAGGGAAAATACAATGAGCAGTTCTTC
V: TRBV1; size: NA; J: TRBJ2-1; D: NA; CDR3: CTSSPRGRSSYNEQFF; DNA: TGCACCAGCAGCCCTCGGGGGAGAAGCTCCTACAATGAGCAGTTCTTC
V: TRBV27; size: NA; J: TRBJ1-6; D: TRBD1; CDR3: CASSFSGPLGQGNSPLHF; DNA: TGTGCCAGCAGTTTCTCAGGGCCGCTTGGACAGGGGAATTCACCCCTCCACTTT
V: TRBV5-4; size: NA; J: TRBJ1-2; D: NA; CDR3: CASSFGTRKDYGYTF; DNA: TGTGCCAGCAGCTTCGGGACAAGGAAAGACTATGGCTACACCTTC
V: TRBV10-1; size: NA; J: TRBJ1-6; D: TRBD1; CDR3: CASSEGTGTTPLHF; DNA: TGCGCCAGCAGTGAGGGGACAGGGACGACACCCCTCCACTTT
V: TRBV2; size: few; J: TRBJ2-3; D: NA; CDR3: CASSGGIRTDTQYF; DNA: TGTGCCAGCAGCGGCGGGATAAGGACAGATACGCAGTATTTT
V: TRBV7-2; size: NA; J: TRBJ1-2; D: NA; CDR3: CASSLVGMSGYTF; DNA: TGTGCCAGCAGCTTAGTGGGGATGTCAGGCTACACCTTC
V: TRBV14; size: few; J: TRBJ1-1; D: NA; CDR3: CASSQALLNTEAFF; DNA: TGTGCCAGCAGCCAAGCACTATTGAACACTGAAGCTTTCTTT
V: TRBV27; size: NA; J: TRBJ2-1; D: TRBD1; CDR3: CASSSLQGASYNEQFF; DNA: TGTGCCAGCAGTTCCTTACAGGGGGCATCCTACAATGAGCAGTTCTTC
V: TRBV18; size: NA; J: TRBJ2-6; D: NA; CDR3: CASTKGSGANVLTF; DNA: TGTGCCAGCACCAAGGGTTCTGGGGCCAACGTCCTGACTTTC
V: TRBV5-1; size: NA; J: TRBJ1-1; D: NA; CDR3: CASSFGGQDRNFAEAFF; DNA: TGCGCCAGCAGCTTTGGGGGGCAGGATCGCAACTTCGCTGAAGCTTTCTTT
V: TRBV9; size: NA; J: TRBJ2-7; D: TRBD2; CDR3: CASSVSGLADCYEQYF; DNA: TGTGCCAGCAGCGTATCCGGACTAGCCGACTGCTACGAGCAGTACTTC
V: TRBV5-1; size: NA; J: TRBJ2-7; D: TRBD1; CDR3: CASSDRDRSSYEQYF; DNA: TGCGCCAGCAGCGACCGGGACAGGAGCTCCTACGAGCAGTACTTC
V: TRBV4-2; size: NA; J: TRBJ2-7; D: TRBD2; CDR3: CASSQDRGQGLASSYEQYF; DNA: TGTGCCAGCAGCCAAGATCGGGGGCAGGGACTAGCGAGTTCCTACGAGCAGTACTTC
V: TRBV5-4; size: NA; J: TRBJ2-5; D: NA; CDR3: CASSSRAQETQYF; DNA: TGTGCCAGCAGCAGCAGGGCCCAAGAGACCCAGTACTTC
V: TRBV6-6; size: NA; J: TRBJ2-1; D: NA; CDR3: CASRRQLSSYNEQFF; DNA: TGTGCCAGCAGGCGACAGCTCAGCTCCTACAATGAGCAGTTCTTC
V: TRBV27; size: NA; J: TRBJ2-3; D: TRBD2; CDR3: CASRYSGGADTQYF; DNA: TGTGCCAGCAGGTACAGCGGGGGGGCAGATACGCAGTATTTT
V: TRBV4-2; size: NA; J: TRBJ2-6; D: NA; CDR3: CASSRSTGANVLTF; DNA: TGTGCCAGCAGCCGATCGACAGGGGCCAACGTCCTGACTTTC
V: TRBV18; size: NA; J: TRBJ1-2; D: TRBD1; CDR3: CASSLPGTGGAGYTF; DNA: TGTGCCAGCTCACTGCCCGGGACAGGGGGCGCGGGCTACACCTTC
V: TRBV15; size: once; J: TRBJ2-5; D: TRBD1; CDR3: CATSRVPPWTGNQETQYF; DNA: TGTGCCACCAGCAGAGTCCCTCCCTGGACAGGTAACCAAGAGACCCAGTACTTC